The entry below describes one TCR beta chain. The data were obtained in a study of blood T cells in healthy people across ages. It was with a sample-barcoded 5' primer and a J-beta primer mix that a second PCR of about 7 to 12 cycles was run. Tagging of each cDNA molecule was performed by a template-switch adaptor with 12 random nucleotides. TCRdb re-called the 5' RACE reads through MiXCR, storing one row per CDR3 protein. The sample contains about 680,000 distinct CDR3 sequences, roughly 49% of which appear only once. The CDR3 extends over 17 amino acids. The germline V gene encodes CDR1 MGHRA and CDR2 YSYEKL. V gave up 0 bases and J gave up 4 bases; unmatched junction bases: 5.

This chain uses TRBV4-1 with TRBJ1-6; 8 bases fit TRBD1. The origin of this receptor is a woman aged 60 to 75 in good health. The sequencing sample was made of blood. CDR3: CASSQDRGQEYNSPLHF. The CDR3 DNA is TGCGCCAGCAGCCAAGATAGGGGACAGGAGTATAATTCACCCCTCCACTTT.